This paragraph reports one T cell receptor (beta chain). The CDR3 has 17 amino acids. V gave up 4 bases and J gave up 0 bases; unmatched junction bases: 6. Germline V gives CDR1 MGHDK, CDR2 SYGVNS. The sample belongs to a study of OX40 agonist ivuxolimab in advanced cancers. The method was immunoSEQ multiplex PCR; TCRdb's version includes in-frame clones alone and lacks a portion of them. Of 100,000 or so clones listed, about 85% are singletons. The specimen comprised CD4+ or CD8+ T cells sorted from blood, sampled in a trial of the OX40 agonist ivuxolimab. This chain links TRBV25-1 with TRBJ2-2, with 9 bases lining up with TRBD1. The sequence came from an adult with an advanced solid tumor such as melanoma, head and neck, liver or kidney cancer. The CDR3 sequence: CASSGDRELANTGELFF. Written as DNA, the CDR3 is TGTGCCAGCAGTGGGGACAGGGAGTTAGCGAACACCGGGGAGCTGTTTTTT.